Ten or more counts support the clone carrying this T cell receptor (beta chain). What it binds is unknown. According to the study, TCR beta libraries were built with iRepertoire HTBI primers and CDR3-region Arm-PCR. MiXCR, applied by TCRdb to the multiplex PCR reads, yields one record per CDR3 protein. The table includes hundreds of thousands of distinct CDR3 sequences, about 16% detected once. CDR1 and CDR2 from the germline V gene are LNHNV and YYDKDF (reference sequence). There are 15 residues in the CDR3. The V gene lost 0 bases and the J gene lost 3 bases, with 11 bases spanning the gap. Time point noted: newly diagnosed GD, antithyroid drugs for less than 3 months. Construction of the TCR library relied on RNA isolated from PBMCs. The collection involved drawing 8 to 9 milliliters of peripheral blood into EDTA tubes. The source of the sample is a study of regulatory T cells in long-lasting Graves disease. Study details: Patients newly diagnosed with Graves' had been on antithyroid drugs for under 3 months.

Study-level points and caveats: For persistent Graves' patients, TCR diversity was lower than for newly diagnosed ones.

The rearrangement joins TRBV15 to TRBJ1-2; D is unresolved. Sample: peripheral blood mononuclear cells (PBMCs), taken at new diagnosis, from a patient treated with antithyroid drugs. This receptor was obtained from a female donor with Graves disease. In DNA, the CDR3 is TGTGCCACCAGCAGAGATCCTAAGTTCTACTATGGCTACACCTTC. Translated, it gives CATSRDPKFYYGYTF.